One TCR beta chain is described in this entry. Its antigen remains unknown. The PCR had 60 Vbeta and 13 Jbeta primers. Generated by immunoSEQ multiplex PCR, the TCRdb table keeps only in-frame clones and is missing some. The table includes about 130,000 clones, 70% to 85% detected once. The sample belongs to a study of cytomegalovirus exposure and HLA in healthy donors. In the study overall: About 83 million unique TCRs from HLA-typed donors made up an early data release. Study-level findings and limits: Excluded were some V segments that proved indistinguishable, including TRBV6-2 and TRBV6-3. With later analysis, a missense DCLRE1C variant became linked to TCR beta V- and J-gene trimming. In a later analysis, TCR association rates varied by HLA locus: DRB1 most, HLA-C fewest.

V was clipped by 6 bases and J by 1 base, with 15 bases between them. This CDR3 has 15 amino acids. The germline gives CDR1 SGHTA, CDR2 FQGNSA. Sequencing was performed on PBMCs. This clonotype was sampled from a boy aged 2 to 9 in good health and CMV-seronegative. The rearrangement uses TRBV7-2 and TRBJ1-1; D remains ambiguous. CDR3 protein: CASRLPGRTNTEAFF. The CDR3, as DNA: TGTGCCAGCAGACTCCCTGGGAGGACGAACACTGAAGCTTTCTTT.